This TCR beta chain was documented in a study of cytomegalovirus exposure and HLA in healthy donors. PCR involved 60 Vbeta and 13 Jbeta primers. The repertoire was sequenced with immunoSEQ multiplex PCR; TCRdb's copy has only in-frame clones and lacks some. Here the sample spans about 140,000 clones, 55% to 80% being singletons. The CDR3 is made up of 16 amino acids. Trimming stripped 0 bases from V and 7 bases from J, with 14 bases between. Germline V gives CDR1 SGHNT, CDR2 YYREEE (reference sequence). Sequencing was performed on PBMCs. The origin of this receptor is a woman in her thirties or forties in good health and CMV-seronegative. The chain has TRBV5-4 and TRBJ1-6, with D perhaps matching TRBD1 (6 bases). The CDR3 DNA is TGTGCCAGCAGCTTGGCCCACAGGGAACGAAATTCACCCCTCCACTTT. Translating gives CASSLAHRERNSPLHF. The variable domain in full, completed from reference TRBV5-4 and TRBJ1-6, reads ETGVTQSPTHLIKTRGQQVTLRCSSQSGHNTVSWYQQALGQGPQFIFQYYREEENGRGNFPPRFSGLQFPNYSSELNVNALELDDSALYLCASSLAHRERNSPLHFGNGTRLTVT.